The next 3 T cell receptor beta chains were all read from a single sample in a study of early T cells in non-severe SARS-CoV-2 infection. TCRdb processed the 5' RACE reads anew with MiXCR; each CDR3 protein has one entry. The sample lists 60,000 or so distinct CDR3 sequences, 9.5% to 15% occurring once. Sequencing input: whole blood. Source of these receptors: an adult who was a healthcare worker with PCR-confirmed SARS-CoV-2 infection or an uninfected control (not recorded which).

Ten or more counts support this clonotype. The CDR3 DNA is TGCGCCAGCAGCCAAGGGACTCTACTCTCTGGGGCCAACGTCCTGACTTTC. Translated, it gives CASSQGTLLSGANVLTF. The chain couples TRBV4-1 to TRBJ2-6, with D tentatively TRBD2 (5 bases). The germline V and J ends were trimmed by 1 base and 0 bases, with 10 bases remaining between them. This CDR3 is 17 amino acids long. The germline gives CDR1 MGHRA, CDR2 YSYEKL.

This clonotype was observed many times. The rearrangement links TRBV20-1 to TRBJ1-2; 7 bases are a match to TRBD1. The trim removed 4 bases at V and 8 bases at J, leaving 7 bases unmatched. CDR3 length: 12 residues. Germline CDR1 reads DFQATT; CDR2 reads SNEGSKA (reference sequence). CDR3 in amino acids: CSAIRTGGGYTF. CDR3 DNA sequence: TGCAGTGCTATCCGGACAGGAGGCGGCTACACCTTC.

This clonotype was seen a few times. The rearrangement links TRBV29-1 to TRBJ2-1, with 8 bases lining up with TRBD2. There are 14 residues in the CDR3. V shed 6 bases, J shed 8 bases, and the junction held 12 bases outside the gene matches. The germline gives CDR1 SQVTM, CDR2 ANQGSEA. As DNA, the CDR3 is TGCAGCGTCGCGTACGCGGGGGGAGCTGATGAGCAGTTCTTC. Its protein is CSVAYAGGADEQFF.